These 32 T cell receptor beta chains came from one sample sequenced in a study of T cell changes during pregnancy in multiple sclerosis. The protocol was immunoSEQ multiplex PCR, while the TCRdb copy is restricted to in-frame clones and leaves out a portion. The sample includes about 81,000 clones, 94% seen only once; the top ten take around 2.5%. Material: peripheral blood, obtained in the third trimester of pregnancy. All receptors come from a female donor with multiple sclerosis, enrolled in a pregnancy study.

The count of this clone is one. V is TRBV6-4 and J is TRBJ2-1; D possibly corresponds to TRBD2 (6 bases). CDR3 length: 14 residues. V was cut by 2 bases and J by 6 bases, with 11 bases left in between. From germline, CDR1 is MRHNA and CDR2 SNTAGT. CDR3 bases: TGTGCCAGCAGTGACGGGCGGGGCGCCAATGAGCAGTTCTTC. Amino acids: CASSDGRGANEQFF.

This sequence joins TRBV6-1 and TRBJ1-5; a weak D match, TRBD1 (5 bases). CDR1 and CDR2 from the germline V gene are MNHNS and SASEGT. Trimming removed 1 base at V and 7 bases at J, with 8 bases between. CDR3 length: 13 residues. This chain's CDR3 is CASSEGGGQPQHF. The CDR3 DNA is TGTGCCAGCAGTGAAGGGGGCGGCCAGCCCCAGCATTTT.

J is TRBJ1-3 and V is TRBV5-4, with 8 bases identical to TRBD1. The V gene's germline CDR1 is SGHNT and CDR2 YYREEE (reference sequence). CDR3 length: 14 residues. With 4 bases clipped from V and 4 bases from J, the junction kept 4 bases outside the gene matches. The CDR3 DNA follows: TGTGCCAGCAGCCTCAGGGGGCTGGGAAACACCATATATTTT. It translates to CASSLRGLGNTIYF.

The chain uses TRBV11-2 and TRBJ2-3; D perhaps matches TRBD2 (6 bases). The CDR3 runs to 13 residues. In germline, CDR1 is SGHAT, CDR2 FQNNGV. The ends were cut back, 0 bases at V and 5 bases at J, with 6 bases in the middle. The CDR3 nucleotides read TGTGCCAGCAGCTTAGATAGCGGAGATACGCAGTATTTT. Protein: CASSLDSGDTQYF.

The chain has TRBV18 and TRBJ1-1, with TRBD1 matching 7 bases. CDR3 length: 16 amino acids. Germline CDR1 reads KGHSH; CDR2 reads LQKENI. J gave up 3 bases and V 4 bases, and 11 bases lay outside the gene matches. The DNA for the CDR3 is TGTGCCAGCTCACTTCTCGGGATCAGGGGGTACACTGAAGCTTTCTTT. This gives the protein CASSLLGIRGYTEAFF.

In the case of this clone: Other DNA sequences in this specimen translate into the identical CDR3. V usage is TRBV6-5 and J usage is TRBJ1-1, with 12 bases matching TRBD1. V lost 2 bases to trimming and J lost 5 bases; unmatched junction nucleotides: 3. The CDR3 length is 15 residues. Germline V lookup: CDR1 MNHEY, CDR2 SVGAGI. The CDR3 reads CASSYPGQGATEAFF. The CDR3 DNA is TGTGCCAGCAGTTACCCGGGACAGGGGGCGACTGAAGCTTTCTTT.

This chain connects TRBV29-1 to TRBJ2-3, with D maybe TRBD2 (6 bases). V was shortened by 6 bases and J by 0 bases, with 10 bases between the two germline ends. Germline lookup yields CDR1 SQVTM and CDR2 ANQGSEA. This CDR3 region has 13 residues. CDR3 sequence (DNA): TGCAGCGTCGGAGGGGTTAGCACAGATACGCAGTATTTT. Translated, it gives CSVGGVSTDTQYF.

V gene TRBV5-1 combines with J gene TRBJ1-3; 8 bases are shared with TRBD1. Trimming removed 4 bases from V and 0 bases from J; junction bases left unmatched: 3. The length of the CDR3 is 15 residues. Germline CDR1 SGHRS, CDR2 YFSETQ. This CDR3 reads CASSLGQDSGNTIYF. The CDR3 DNA is TGCGCCAGCAGCCTGGGACAGGACTCTGGAAACACCATATATTTT.

The genes are TRBV15 and TRBJ2-7, with 7 bases lining up with TRBD1. Germline V gene lookup returns CDR1 LNHNV and CDR2 YYDKDF (reference sequence). There are 13 residues in the CDR3. Trimming at V came to 3 bases and at J to 6 bases, leaving 5 bases not matched to a gene. This chain's CDR3 is CATSRPPGGEQYF. The CDR3 region has the DNA TGTGCCACCAGCAGGCCCCCAGGGGGCGAGCAGTACTTC.

The chain recombines TRBV2 with TRBJ1-2, with D possibly TRBD1 on 5 matching bases. V was shortened by 8 bases and J by 0 bases, with 19 bases between the two germline ends. The length of the CDR3 is 16 residues. The V gene's germline CDR1 is SNHLY and CDR2 FYNNEI. CDR3 bases: TGTGCCAGCCCCCCAACCCGGGGGGAAACTAACTATGGCTACACCTTC. As protein: CASPPTRGETNYGYTF.

V gene TRBV9 combines with J gene TRBJ2-5; 7 nucleotides line up with TRBD2. CDR3 length: 15 residues. Germline assignment: CDR1 SGDLS and CDR2 YYNGEE. Losses at the gene ends were 0 bases for V and 2 bases for J; bases not matched to a gene: 4. CDR3 loop: CASSVELGGQETQYF. The CDR3 DNA reads as TGTGCCAGCAGCGTAGAGTTGGGAGGGCAAGAGACCCAGTACTTC.

The chain has TRBV30 and TRBJ2-1; 12 bases map to TRBD2. Germline V CDR1 and CDR2: GTSNPN, SVGIG (reference sequence). The CDR3 is 14 residues long. V was clipped by 6 bases and J by 8 bases; unmatched bases: 8. The CDR3 region is CACLAGGPMDEQFF. Here the CDR3 DNA reads TGTGCCTGTCTAGCGGGGGGGCCGATGGATGAGCAGTTCTTC.

The chain joins TRBV5-1 to TRBJ1-1; TRBD1 agrees at 8 bases. The CDR3 runs to 15 residues. The trim removed 4 bases at V and 0 bases at J, leaving 5 bases unmatched. CDR1 and CDR2 from the germline V gene are SGHRS and YFSETQ. CDR3: CASSLTGEMNTEAFF. CDR3 nucleotide sequence: TGCGCCAGCAGCCTGACAGGGGAGATGAACACTGAAGCTTTCTTT.

The gene calls are TRBV18 and TRBJ2-7, with 14 bases lining up with TRBD2. The CDR3 spans 17 residues. Germline V CDR1 and CDR2: KGHSH, LQKENI. V gave up 0 bases and J gave up 5 bases; unmatched junction bases: 6. The CDR3 bases are TGTGCCAGCTCACCACCGCGGGGACTAGCGGGGGAAGACGAGCAGTACTTC. Encoded protein: CASSPPRGLAGEDEQYF.

J is TRBJ1-1 and V is TRBV18; 9 bases are a match to TRBD1. The V gene's germline CDR1 is KGHSH and CDR2 LQKENI. Losses at the gene ends were 6 bases for V and 1 base for J; bases not matched to a gene: 3. The CDR3 is 14 amino acids. In DNA form, the CDR3 reads TGTGCCAGCTCCCGGACAGGGGAGAACACTGAAGCTTTCTTT. This codes for CASSRTGENTEAFF.

The J gene is TRBJ1-5, the V gene TRBV7-9, with D possibly being TRBD1 (5 bases). Trimming took off 5 bases at V and 3 bases at J, with 14 bases between the two ends. The CDR3 contains 15 residues. CDR1 is SEHNR and CDR2 is FQNEAQ in the germline V gene (reference sequence). The CDR3 is CASSTTGGDNQPQHF. The CDR3 DNA is TGTGCCAGCAGCACTACGGGGGGGGACAATCAGCCCCAGCATTTT.

This clone was seen just once. The CDR3 DNA follows: TGTGCCAGCAGTTCTCCGACAGACTCTGGAAACACCATATATTTT. It specifies CASSSPTDSGNTIYF. The chain has TRBV6-5 and TRBJ1-3, with D maybe TRBD1 (5 bases). From germline, CDR1 is MNHEY and CDR2 SVGAGI. V was cut by 4 bases and J by 0 bases, with 10 bases left in between. The CDR3 extends over 15 amino acids.

V gene TRBV21-1 combines with J gene TRBJ1-3; the listed D gene, TRBD1, was not tested against the DNA. TRBV21-1 is shown as a pseudogene. This CDR3 spans 17 amino acids. This chain's CDR3 is CASTNRDRTISGNTIYF. The CDR3, as DNA: TGTGCCAGCACCAACCGGGACAGAACCATCTCTGGAAACACCATATATTTT.

This rearrangement joins TRBV5-1 to TRBJ1-1; D is perhaps TRBD1 (5 bases). The ends were cut back, 7 bases at V and 3 bases at J, with 13 bases in the middle. CDR1 and CDR2 (germline): SGHRS, YFSETQ. This CDR3 comprises 13 residues. In DNA, the CDR3 is TGCGCCAGCTCTAGACAGACAGACACTGAAGCTTTCTTT. Amino acids: CASSRQTDTEAFF.

Remarks on this clone: The junction departs from germline at one end; a sequencing error may be responsible. The chain links TRBV5-1 to TRBJ1-3; 8 positions match TRBD1. This CDR3 is 14 amino acids long. Germline V CDR1 and CDR2: SGHRS, YFSETQ. CDR3 DNA sequence: TGCGCCAGCAGCCAAGGACAGGGTGGAACCACCATATATTTT. Residues: CASSQGQGGTTIYF.

The genes are TRBV5-8 and TRBJ1-2; TRBD1 agrees at 11 bases. Germline trimming cut 1 base from V and 8 bases from J; bases unmatched to any gene: 7. There are 15 residues in the CDR3. Looked up from germline, CDR1 is SGHTS and CDR2 is YDEGEE. The CDR3 protein is CASSLSDRGLYGYTF. The CDR3 coding sequence is TGTGCCAGCAGCTTGTCGGACAGGGGGCTCTACGGCTACACCTTC.

This clone was detected a few times. V and J are TRBV19 and TRBJ2-2; 9 positions agree with TRBD2. Trimming at V came to 6 bases and at J to 3 bases, leaving 5 bases not matched to a gene. CDR1 and CDR2 from the germline V gene are LNHDA and SQIVND (reference sequence). The CDR3 is 15 amino acids. The CDR3 loop is CASRVAGVDTGELFF. CDR3 coding DNA: TGTGCCAGTAGGGTAGCGGGGGTGGACACCGGGGAGCTGTTTTTT.

V gene TRBV29-1 combines with J gene TRBJ2-6; TRBD1 matches 9 bases. V was clipped by 4 bases and J by 1 base; unmatched bases: 2. This CDR3 spans 15 amino acids. The germline CDR1 and CDR2 sequences are SQVTM and ANQGSEA. CDR3: CSVGTGASGANVLTF. The CDR3 DNA reads as TGCAGCGTTGGGACAGGGGCTTCTGGGGCCAACGTCCTGACTTTC.

The chain links TRBV5-1 to TRBJ1-6; a possible D gene is TRBD1 (5 bases). The CDR3 totals 14 residues. Germline loops: CDR1 SGHRS, CDR2 YFSETQ. V lost 3 bases, J lost 5 bases, and 9 bases lay in between. This CDR3 reads CASSSIGDNSPLHF. CDR3 bases: TGCGCCAGCAGCTCGATAGGGGATAATTCACCCCTCCACTTT.

The chain combines TRBV6-5 with TRBJ2-7, with 7 bases that match TRBD1. J was trimmed by 1 base and V by 6 bases; bases with no gene match: 9. This CDR3 has 15 residues. Germline V gives CDR1 MNHEY, CDR2 SVGAGI. CDR3 residues: CASREYRGLSYEQYF. In DNA form, the CDR3 reads TGTGCCAGCAGAGAATACAGGGGATTGTCCTACGAGCAGTACTTC.

The sample holds one count of this clone. V usage is TRBV14 and J usage is TRBJ2-1, with TRBD1 matching over 9 bases. The ends lost 3 bases at V and 8 bases at J; junction bases unmatched: 14. The CDR3 length is 17 residues. Germline assignment: CDR1 SGHDN and CDR2 FVKESK. CDR3 bases: TGTGCCAGCAGCCAGGCACAGGGGGCTTCTCACTTTTATGAGCAGTTCTTC. Translated, it gives CASSQAQGASHFYEQFF.

This chain links TRBV15 with TRBJ1-1; TRBD1 aligns across 9 bases. CDR1 LNHNV and CDR2 YYDKDF come from the germline V gene (reference sequence). V trimming: 5 bases; J trimming: 8 bases; junction bases outside the gene matches: 12. CDR3 size: 15 residues. CDR3 protein: CATSRPGQGITEAFF. The CDR3 coding sequence is TGTGCCACCAGCCGACCGGGACAGGGAATAACAGAAGCTTTCTTT.

This chain uses TRBV30 with TRBJ2-7; 7 bases fit TRBD1. The junction had 14 bases not matched to a gene; V was cut back by 0 bases and J by 12 bases. CDR1 and CDR2 (germline): GTSNPN, SVGIG (reference sequence). The CDR3 runs 14 residues. CDR3 amino acids: CAWSVDSQGVNLYF. The CDR3 DNA reads as TGTGCCTGGAGTGTCGACAGCCAGGGGGTGAATCTGTACTTC. The complete variable domain, with remaining parts taken from reference TRBV30 and TRBJ2-7, reads SQTIHQWPATLVQPVGSPLSLECTVEGTSNPNLYWYRQAAGRGLQLLFYSVGIGQISSEVPQNLSASRPQDRQFILSSKKLLLSDSGFYLCAWSVDSQGVNLYFGPGTRLTVT.

V gene TRBV6-1 combines with J gene TRBJ1-5; no clear D gene. Germline V gene sequence: CDR1 MNHNS, CDR2 SASEGT. The germline V and J ends were trimmed by 6 bases and 5 bases, with 11 bases remaining between them. CDR3 length: 13 residues. The CDR3, as DNA: TGTGCCAGCAGCGAGGGCGGCCATCAGCCCCAGCATTTT. Protein: CASSEGGHQPQHF.

This chain's CDR3 is CASSPGTSGGPNEQFF. CDR3 sequence (DNA): TGTGCCAGCAGCCCTGGGACTAGCGGAGGTCCCAATGAGCAGTTCTTC. The chain recombines TRBV5-8 with TRBJ2-1; 11 bases align to TRBD2. CDR3 length: 16 residues. Trimming at V came to 4 bases and at J to 6 bases, leaving 9 bases not matched to a gene. Germline V gene sequence: CDR1 SGHTS, CDR2 YDEGEE.

In this sample, this clone turned up once. The chain employs TRBV30 and TRBJ1-4; TRBD1 is a possible D gene (6 bases). The CDR3 is 16 amino acids. Deletions cut 2 bases from V and 8 bases from J, with 21 bases between. The V gene's germline CDR1 is GTSNPN and CDR2 SVGIG (reference sequence). The CDR3 DNA follows: TGTGCCTGGAGTTCACGGGAGGGGGTGAGAAGCGAAAAACTGTTTTTT. Protein product: CAWSSREGVRSEKLFF.

This sequence joins TRBV9 and TRBJ2-5, with 8 nucleotides matching TRBD1. This CDR3 is 13 amino acids long. The J segment lost 7 bases and the V segment lost 4 bases, leaving 6 bases of the junction unmatched. Germline lookup yields CDR1 SGDLS and CDR2 YYNGEE. The CDR3: CASSPDREGTQYF. The CDR3 region has the DNA TGTGCCAGCAGCCCGGACAGGGAAGGGACCCAGTACTTC.